The 2 T cell receptor beta chains presented below share a single source sample, sequenced in a study of cytomegalovirus exposure and HLA in healthy donors. Primers: 60 Vbeta forward and 13 Jbeta reverse. TCRdb keeps only in-frame clones here, not all; method: immunoSEQ multiplex PCR. The listing contains 150,000 to 200,000 clones. The sample comprised PBMCs. The source is a woman aged 55-69 years in good health and CMV-seronegative.

The chain combines TRBV4-2 with TRBJ2-7, with TRBD2 matching over 13 bases. Looked up from germline, CDR1 is LGHNA and CDR2 is YNFKEQ. The V and J ends lost 4 bases and 9 bases, in that order; junction bases with no gene match: 6. The CDR3 is 14 residues long. The CDR3 region has the DNA TGTGCCAGCAGCCCTGGACTAGCGGGGGAGGTGCAGTACTTC. It is translated as CASSPGLAGEVQYF.

The rearrangement joins TRBV18 to TRBJ2-3; 10 bases map to TRBD1. Trimming cost V 3 bases and J 1 base; bases outside gene matches: 4. CDR1 and CDR2 (germline): KGHSH, LQKENI. This CDR3 comprises 16 residues. The CDR3 sequence: CASSPDRGVGTDTQYF. CDR3 bases: TGTGCCAGCTCACCGGACAGGGGGGTAGGCACAGATACGCAGTATTTT.